This T cell receptor (beta chain) was documented in a study of CD8+ T cells in alopecia areata. CDR1 and CDR2 from the germline V gene are MGHRA and YSYEKL. Between the trimmed V and J ends, which lost 0 bases and 3 bases, there was a span of 12 bases. CDR3 size: 16 residues. Following RNA extraction, reverse transcription yielded cDNA that acted as the sequencing template. The method was immunoSEQ multiplex PCR; TCRdb's version includes in-frame clones alone and lacks a portion of them. The sample has 140,000 or so clones, 62% seen once. V is TRBV4-1 and J is TRBJ1-5, with D possibly TRBD1 on 5 matching bases. The source of this sequence is a human donor in good health. The sequenced sample consisted of CD8+ T cells sorted from blood. The CDR3 loop reads CASSQDPGRVNQPQHF. The CDR3 DNA follows: TGCGCCAGCAGCCAAGATCCGGGCAGGGTCAATCAGCCCCAGCATTTT.